The 29 T cell receptor beta chains below come from one sample, sequenced in a study of cytomegalovirus exposure and HLA in healthy donors. Primers included in the PCR were 60 Vbeta and 13 Jbeta primers. The repertoire was sequenced with immunoSEQ multiplex PCR; TCRdb's copy has only in-frame clones and lacks some. The sample has about 120,000 clones; 77% are singletons. The sequencing sample was made of PBMCs. The receptors originated from a man aged 18 to 30 in good health and CMV-seropositive.

The CDR3 protein is CASRVAPTTNEKLFF. The CDR3, as DNA: TGTGCCAGCAGGGTAGCTCCAACAACTAATGAAAAACTGTTTTTT. The chain is built from TRBV6-5 and TRBJ1-4; the D is unclear. There are 15 residues in the CDR3. Between the trimmed V and J ends, which lost 6 bases and 0 bases, there was a span of 11 bases. The germline V gene encodes CDR1 MNHEY and CDR2 SVGAGI.

As concerns this clone: Other DNA sequences within the sample encode an identical CDR3. The chain combines TRBV25-1 with TRBJ1-1; D not resolved. From germline, CDR1 is MGHDK and CDR2 SYGVNS. This CDR3 region has 13 residues. CDR3 region: CFYGRDSNTEAFF. DNA for the CDR3: TGTTTCTATGGTAGAGATTCGAACACTGAAGCTTTCTTT.

The chain uses TRBV4-1 and TRBJ1-1; TRBD1 matches 8 bases. There are 15 residues in the CDR3. Germline V lookup: CDR1 MGHRA, CDR2 YSYEKL. V lost 2 bases to trimming and J lost 0 bases; unmatched junction nucleotides: 2. The CDR3 reads CASSQRDRLNTEAFF. The CDR3 DNA reads TGCGCCAGCAGCCAACGGGACAGGCTGAACACTGAAGCTTTCTTT.

The J gene is TRBJ1-2, the V gene TRBV5-6; D remains ambiguous. In germline, CDR1 is SGHDT, CDR2 YYEEEE. Trimming cost V 0 bases and J 7 bases, with 13 bases left between them. This CDR3 is 14 amino acids long. In DNA, the CDR3 is TGTGCCAGCAGCTTGGGGTGGGCACGTTCTGGCTACACCTTC. The encoded protein is CASSLGWARSGYTF.

This chain uses TRBV19 with TRBJ1-1, with D tentatively TRBD1 (5 bases). Trimming shortened V by 1 base and J by 4 bases, and 10 bases separated the two germline ends. This CDR3 spans 14 amino acids. Germline V CDR1 and CDR2: LNHDA, SQIVND (reference sequence). The CDR3 nucleotides read TGTGCCAGTAGTATAGGCCCAGGGTCCACTGAAGCTTTCTTT. Protein sequence: CASSIGPGSTEAFF.

The chain employs TRBV7-9 and TRBJ1-1; 10 nucleotides line up with TRBD1. The trim removed 5 bases at V and 0 bases at J, leaving 3 bases unmatched. The CDR3 is 15 amino acids. In germline, CDR1 is SEHNR, CDR2 FQNEAQ (reference sequence). The CDR3 sequence is CASSHGTGVNTEAFF. The DNA for the CDR3 is TGTGCCAGCAGCCATGGGACAGGGGTGAACACTGAAGCTTTCTTT.

This clone was detected a few times. The V and J genes are TRBV11-2 and TRBJ2-5; a possible D gene is TRBD1 (5 bases). The better agreement between TRBJ2-7 and the DNA end casts doubt on the J call. CDR1 is SGHAT, CDR2 FQNNGV, per germline. The CDR3 has 11 residues. CDR3 region: CASSQGNEQYF. The CDR3, as DNA: TGTGCCAGCAGTCAGGGTAACGAGCAGTACTTC.

The chain employs TRBV6-1 and TRBJ1-1; no reliable D call. The CDR3 runs to 14 residues. Germline CDR1 MNHNS, CDR2 SASEGT. V was pared by 4 bases and J by 1 base, with 10 bases between. The CDR3, as DNA: TGTGCCAGCAGTGGACAAACAGAGAACACTGAAGCTTTCTTT. As protein: CASSGQTENTEAFF.

V and J are TRBV5-5 and TRBJ2-5; TRBD2 agrees at 12 bases. CDR3 length: 15 residues. Germline lookup yields CDR1 SGHKS and CDR2 YYEKEE (reference sequence). Trimming removed 5 bases from V and 1 base from J; junction bases left unmatched: 3. CDR3 residues: CASSLAGGGQETQYF. The CDR3 region has the DNA TGTGCCAGCAGTCTAGCGGGGGGGGGCCAAGAGACCCAGTACTTC.

This chain joins TRBV19 and TRBJ1-5; TRBD1 agrees at 10 bases. Unmatched junction bases numbered 6, after V lost 7 bases and J lost 3 bases. Germline loops: CDR1 LNHDA, CDR2 SQIVND (reference sequence). There are 15 residues in the CDR3. CDR3 loop: CASTRQGAINQPQHF. CDR3 DNA: TGTGCCAGTACCCGACAGGGGGCTATCAATCAGCCCCAGCATTTT.

This chain links TRBV14 with TRBJ1-1, with D unclear. This CDR3 is 14 amino acids long. Germline CDR1 SGHDN, CDR2 FVKESK. V lost 1 base and J 1 base, leaving 7 bases between the germline ends. This chain's CDR3 is CASSQGPGNTEAFF. As DNA, the CDR3 is TGTGCCAGCAGCCAAGGACCGGGGAACACTGAAGCTTTCTTT.

The chain recombines TRBV9 with TRBJ2-2, with TRBD1 matching 11 bases. With 5 bases clipped from V and 5 bases from J, the junction kept 5 bases outside the gene matches. CDR1 is SGDLS, CDR2 YYNGEE, per germline. The CDR3 is made up of 15 amino acids. CDR3 DNA sequence: TGTGCCAGCAGGGAAGGGGACAGGGGGACCGGGGAGCTGTTTTTT. Translation: CASREGDRGTGELFF.

This chain uses TRBV14 with TRBJ2-7; 7 positions match TRBD2. The germline gives CDR1 SGHDN, CDR2 FVKESK. The junction had 0 bases not matched to a gene; V was cut back by 1 base and J by 3 bases. The CDR3 contains 13 residues. The CDR3: CASSQASGYEQYF. CDR3 nucleotides: TGTGCCAGCAGCCAAGCTAGCGGCTACGAGCAGTACTTC.

V and J are TRBV5-1 and TRBJ2-2, with no clear D. CDR1 and CDR2 from the germline V gene are SGHRS and YFSETQ. The CDR3 spans 13 residues. Trimming removed 5 bases from V and 2 bases from J, with 7 bases in between. Here the CDR3 reads CASRADNTGELFF. In DNA form, the CDR3 reads TGCGCCAGCAGGGCGGATAACACCGGGGAGCTGTTTTTT.

The V and J genes are TRBV7-3 and TRBJ2-3; 9 bases align to TRBD2. V gave up 5 bases and J gave up 1 base; unmatched junction bases: 7. Germline lookup yields CDR1 SGHTA and CDR2 FQGTGA. This CDR3 has 16 amino acids. The CDR3 DNA sequence: TGTGCCAGCAGCCCTACCCTAGCGGGGCGCACAGATACGCAGTATTTT. Its protein product is CASSPTLAGRTDTQYF.

The genes are TRBV5-5 and TRBJ1-4, with 9 bases identical to TRBD1. The V segment lost 0 bases and the J segment 7 bases; nucleotides outside the gene matches: 4. The CDR3 has 15 amino acids. Germline V gives CDR1 SGHKS, CDR2 YYEKEE (reference sequence). The CDR3 region has the DNA TGTGCCAGCAGCTTGGGGGGGACAGGGACTGAAAAACTGTTTTTT. It encodes CASSLGGTGTEKLFF.

The gene calls are TRBV9 and TRBJ1-2, with unresolved D. The CDR3 contains 14 residues. Between the trimmed V and J ends, which lost 0 bases and 7 bases, there was a span of 13 bases. Germline loops: CDR1 SGDLS, CDR2 YYNGEE. CDR3: CASSVADPGGGYTF. The CDR3 bases are TGTGCCAGCAGCGTAGCCGACCCGGGTGGTGGCTACACCTTC. Based on the CDR3 plus reference TRBV9 and TRBJ1-2, the full variable domain is DSGVTQTPKHLITATGQRVTLRCSPRSGDLSVYWYQQSLDQGLQFLIQYYNGEERAKGNILERFSAQQFPDLHSELNLSSLELGDSALYFCASSVADPGGGYTFGSGTRLTVV.

This chain uses TRBV6-4 with TRBJ2-3; 7 bases line up with TRBD2. Germline-derived CDR1 and CDR2 are MRHNA and SNTAGT. The CDR3 spans 16 residues. V dropped 3 bases and J dropped 2; count of bases not matched to a gene: 8. The CDR3 sequence: CASSEGGSRITDTQYF. The DNA of the CDR3 is TGTGCCAGCAGTGAAGGCGGGAGTCGTATCACAGATACGCAGTATTTT.

The chain links TRBV7-9 to TRBJ1-1; D gene unclear. Germline V gives CDR1 SEHNR, CDR2 FQNEAQ (reference sequence). The V and J ends lost 5 bases and 1 base respectively, with 8 bases between them. The CDR3 has 13 amino acids. CDR3 loop: CASSDRQNTEAFF. The CDR3 coding sequence is TGTGCCAGCAGCGACCGACAGAACACTGAAGCTTTCTTT.

The J gene is TRBJ2-3, the V gene TRBV5-1, with D hard to call. The CDR3 is 16 residues long. The V gene's germline CDR1 is SGHRS and CDR2 YFSETQ. V lost 0 bases and J 0 bases, leaving 11 bases between the germline ends. CDR3 amino acids: CASSLGLASSTDTQYF. CDR3 DNA sequence: TGCGCCAGCAGCTTGGGGCTCGCTTCTAGCACAGATACGCAGTATTTT.

Turning to this clone: Other nucleotide sequences in the sample specify the same CDR3. V and J are TRBV5-8 and TRBJ2-3; maybe TRBD1 (6 bases). This CDR3 has 14 residues. The V and J ends lost 2 bases and 2 bases respectively, with 9 bases between them. Per germline, CDR1 SGHTS and CDR2 YDEGEE. CDR3 residues: CASSFGQSTDTQYF. The CDR3 region has the DNA TGTGCCAGCAGCTTCGGACAGTCCACAGATACGCAGTATTTT.

In this sample, this clone turned up a few times. This sequence joins TRBV7-2 and TRBJ2-7, with 16 bases fitting TRBD2. V lost 4 bases and J lost 9; bases outside the gene matches: 3. CDR1 and CDR2 from the germline V gene are SGHTA and FQGNSA. There are 14 residues in the CDR3. CDR3 nucleotides: TGTGCCAGCAGCTCCGGGACTAGCGGGAGGGGGCAGTACTTC. This translates into CASSSGTSGRGQYF.

V is TRBV10-2 and J is TRBJ2-1; 11 bases are a match to TRBD1. CDR3 size: 13 residues. After removal of 7 bases from V and 8 bases from J, the junction contained 4 bases not matched to a gene. Germline CDR1 and CDR2: WSHSY and SAAADI. The CDR3: CASNGQGAYEQFF. The DNA of the CDR3 is TGCGCCAGCAACGGACAGGGGGCCTATGAGCAGTTCTTC.

V usage is TRBV6-5 and J usage is TRBJ2-1; the D is unclear. Germline CDR1 MNHEY, CDR2 SVGAGI. The ends were cut back, 5 bases at V and 8 bases at J, with 10 bases in the middle. This CDR3 region has 12 residues. In nucleotides, the CDR3 is TGTGCCAGCAGTCCCGGCGGCGATGAGCAGTTCTTC. This codes for CASSPGGDEQFF.

The J gene is TRBJ2-5, the V gene TRBV30, with 8 bases that match TRBD1. Germline V gives CDR1 GTSNPN, CDR2 SVGIG (reference sequence). Germline trimming cut 1 base from V and 11 bases from J; bases unmatched to any gene: 9. The CDR3 has 13 residues. CDR3 in amino acids: CAWSGQGPTKQYF. CDR3 in DNA: TGTGCCTGGAGTGGACAGGGGCCTACGAAGCAGTACTTC.

The V call is TRBV7-8, the J call TRBJ1-3, with 9 positions matching TRBD1. CDR3 length equals 17 residues. V was pared by 5 bases and J by 3 bases, with 11 bases of the junction left unmatched. Per germline, CDR1 SGHVS and CDR2 FQNEAQ. CDR3 region: CASSPRGQGVVGNTIYF. CDR3 coding DNA: TGTGCCAGCAGCCCCAGGGGACAGGGCGTTGTTGGAAACACCATATATTTT. Variable domain in full (rest from reference TRBV7-8 and TRBJ1-3): GAGVSQSPRYKVAKRGQDVALRCDPISGHVSLFWYQQALGQGPEFLTYFQNEAQLDKSGLPSDRFFAERPEGSVSTLKIQRTQQEDSAVYLCASSPRGQGVVGNTIYFGEGSWLTVV.

J is TRBJ1-1 and V is TRBV7-9; 8 bases fit TRBD1. Germline V CDR1 and CDR2: SEHNR, FQNEAQ (reference sequence). V trimming: 5 bases; J trimming: 4 bases; junction bases outside the gene matches: 18. The CDR3 totals 18 residues. The CDR3 protein is CASSLPSGTGGPGTEAFF. CDR3 nucleotide sequence: TGTGCCAGCAGCCTACCTTCGGGCACAGGGGGACCGGGCACTGAAGCTTTCTTT.

The chain employs TRBV2 and TRBJ2-7; TRBD2 matches 7 bases. CDR3 size: 16 residues. The germline gives CDR1 SNHLY, CDR2 FYNNEI. J was trimmed by 1 base and V by 5 bases; bases with no gene match: 11. The CDR3 region is CASSLGSGLQSYEQYF. CDR3 nucleotides: TGTGCCAGCAGTCTTGGTAGCGGGTTACAATCCTACGAGCAGTACTTC. Full variable domain (missing parts from reference TRBV2 and TRBJ2-7): EPEVTQTPSHQVTQMGQEVILRCVPISNHLYFYWYRQILGQKVEFLVSFYNNEISEKSEIFDDQFSVERPDGSNFTLKIRSTKLEDSAMYFCASSLGSGLQSYEQYFGPGTRLTVT.

This sequence joins TRBV5-5 and TRBJ2-2; D might be TRBD1 (6 bases). CDR1 SGHKS and CDR2 YYEKEE come from the germline V gene (reference sequence). The CDR3 spans 16 residues. Deletions cut 1 base from V and 4 bases from J, with 14 bases between. This CDR3 is CASSLIWDKVTGELFF. DNA of the CDR3: TGTGCCAGCAGCTTGATCTGGGACAAAGTCACCGGGGAGCTGTTTTTT.